This paragraph reports one TCR beta chain. The CDR3 covers 15 residues. Germline-derived CDR1 and CDR2 are KGHSH and LQKENI. Trimming took off 5 bases at V and 0 bases at J, with 11 bases between the two ends. The sample originates from a study of T cells after somatic rescue of genetic block. Clones were read by immunoSEQ multiplex PCR, and TCRdb kept only the in-frame ones, dropping some. The top ten clones hold around 3% of a sample with approximately 67,000 clones, about 91% of them seen once. The V and J genes are TRBV18 and TRBJ2-1, with D possibly TRBD1 on 5 matching bases. Sequenced input: peripheral blood mononuclear cells (PBMCs). This clonotype was obtained from a man aged 40-55 years. CDR3 loop: CASSMETASYNEQFF. The CDR3, as DNA: TGTGCCAGCTCAATGGAGACAGCCTCCTACAATGAGCAGTTCTTC. The full variable domain, rest sourced from reference TRBV18 and TRBJ2-1, is NAGVMQNPRHLVRRRGQEARLRCSPMKGHSHVYWYRQLPEEGLKFMVYLQKENIIDESGMPKERFSAEFPKEGPSILRIQQVVRGDSAAYFCASSMETASYNEQFFGPGTRLTVL.